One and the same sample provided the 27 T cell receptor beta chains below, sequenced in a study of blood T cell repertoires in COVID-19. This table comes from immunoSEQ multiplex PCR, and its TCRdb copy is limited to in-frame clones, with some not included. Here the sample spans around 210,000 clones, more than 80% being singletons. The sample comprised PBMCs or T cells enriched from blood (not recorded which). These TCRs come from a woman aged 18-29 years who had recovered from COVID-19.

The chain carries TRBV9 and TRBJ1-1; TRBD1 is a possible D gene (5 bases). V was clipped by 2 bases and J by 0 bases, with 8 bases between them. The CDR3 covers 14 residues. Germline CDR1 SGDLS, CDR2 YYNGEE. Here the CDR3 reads CASSVQGMNTEAFF. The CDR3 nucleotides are TGTGCCAGCAGCGTTCAGGGAATGAACACTGAAGCTTTCTTT.

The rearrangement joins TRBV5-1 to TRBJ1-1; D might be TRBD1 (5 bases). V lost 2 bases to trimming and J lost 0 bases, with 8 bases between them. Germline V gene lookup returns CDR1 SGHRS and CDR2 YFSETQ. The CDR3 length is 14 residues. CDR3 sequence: CASSLRGVNTEAFF. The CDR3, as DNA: TGCGCCAGCAGCTTAAGGGGTGTGAACACTGAAGCTTTCTTT.

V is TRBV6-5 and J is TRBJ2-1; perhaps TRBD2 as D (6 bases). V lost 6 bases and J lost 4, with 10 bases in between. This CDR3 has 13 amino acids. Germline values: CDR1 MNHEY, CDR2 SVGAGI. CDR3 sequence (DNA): TGTGCCAGCAGCGTAGCGGAGTACAATGAGCAGTTCTTC. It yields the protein CASSVAEYNEQFF.

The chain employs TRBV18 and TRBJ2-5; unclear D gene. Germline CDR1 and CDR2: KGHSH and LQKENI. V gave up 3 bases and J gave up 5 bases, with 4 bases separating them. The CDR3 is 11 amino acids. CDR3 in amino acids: CASSPAETQYF. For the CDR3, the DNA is TGTGCCAGCTCACCCGCGGAGACCCAGTACTTC.

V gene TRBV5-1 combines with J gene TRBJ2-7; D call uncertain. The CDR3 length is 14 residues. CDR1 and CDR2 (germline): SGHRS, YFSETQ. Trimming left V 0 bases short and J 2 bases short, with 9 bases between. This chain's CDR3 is CASSLDRRTYEQYF. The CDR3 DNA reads TGCGCCAGCAGCTTGGATAGAAGAACCTACGAGCAGTACTTC.

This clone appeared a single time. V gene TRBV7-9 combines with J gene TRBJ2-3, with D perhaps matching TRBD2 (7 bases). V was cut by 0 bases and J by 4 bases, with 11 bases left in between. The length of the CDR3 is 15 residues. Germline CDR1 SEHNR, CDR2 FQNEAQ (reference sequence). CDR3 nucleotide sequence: TGTGCCAGCAGCTTAGCGGGGGGGCCCCCAGATACGCAGTATTTT. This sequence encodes CASSLAGGPPDTQYF.

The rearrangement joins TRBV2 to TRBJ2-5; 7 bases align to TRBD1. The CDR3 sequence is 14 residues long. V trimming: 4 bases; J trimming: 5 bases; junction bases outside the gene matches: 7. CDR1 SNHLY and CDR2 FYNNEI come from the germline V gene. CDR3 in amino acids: CASSVTGSGETQYF. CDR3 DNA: TGTGCCAGCAGTGTGACAGGGAGCGGCGAGACCCAGTACTTC.

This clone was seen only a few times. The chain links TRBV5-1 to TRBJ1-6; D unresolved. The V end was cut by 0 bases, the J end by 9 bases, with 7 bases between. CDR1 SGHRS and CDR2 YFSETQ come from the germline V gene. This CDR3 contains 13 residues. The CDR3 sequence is CASSLDPGSPLHF. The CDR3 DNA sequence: TGCGCCAGCAGCTTGGACCCGGGTTCACCCCTCCACTTT.

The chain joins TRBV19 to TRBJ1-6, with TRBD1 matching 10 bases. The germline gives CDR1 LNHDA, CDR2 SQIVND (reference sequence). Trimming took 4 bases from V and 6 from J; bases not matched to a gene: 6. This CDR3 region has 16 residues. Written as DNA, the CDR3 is TGTGCCAGTAGTACCGGCCGGGACAGGGGTAATTCACCCCTCCACTTT. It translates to CASSTGRDRGNSPLHF. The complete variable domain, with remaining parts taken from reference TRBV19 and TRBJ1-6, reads DGGITQSPKYLFRKEGQNVTLSCEQNLNHDAMYWYRQDPGQGLRLIYYSQIVNDFQKGDIAEGYSVSREKKESFPLTVTSAQKNPTAFYLCASSTGRDRGNSPLHFGNGTRLTVT.

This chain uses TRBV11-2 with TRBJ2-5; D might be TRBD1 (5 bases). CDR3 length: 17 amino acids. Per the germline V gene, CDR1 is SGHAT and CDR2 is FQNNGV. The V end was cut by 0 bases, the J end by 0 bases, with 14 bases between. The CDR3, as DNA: TGTGCCAGCAGCTTAGATCTGACAGAAACCTACCAAGAGACCCAGTACTTC. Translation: CASSLDLTETYQETQYF.

CDR3 amino acids: CAWSRGTGLREKLFF. The CDR3 region has the DNA TGTGCCTGGAGTAGGGGGACAGGGCTCCGTGAAAAACTGTTTTTT. The chain has TRBV30 and TRBJ1-4, with 9 bases identical to TRBD1. With V trimmed by 2 bases and J by 7 bases, 8 bases remained unmatched. CDR1 GTSNPN and CDR2 SVGIG come from the germline V gene (reference sequence). The CDR3 is 15 residues long.

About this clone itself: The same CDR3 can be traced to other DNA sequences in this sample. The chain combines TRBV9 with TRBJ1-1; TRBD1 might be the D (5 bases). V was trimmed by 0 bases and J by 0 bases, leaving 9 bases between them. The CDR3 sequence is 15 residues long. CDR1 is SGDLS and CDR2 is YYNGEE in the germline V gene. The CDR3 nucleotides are TGTGCCAGCAGCGTAGGGGGCGGAATGAACACTGAAGCTTTCTTT. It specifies CASSVGGGMNTEAFF.

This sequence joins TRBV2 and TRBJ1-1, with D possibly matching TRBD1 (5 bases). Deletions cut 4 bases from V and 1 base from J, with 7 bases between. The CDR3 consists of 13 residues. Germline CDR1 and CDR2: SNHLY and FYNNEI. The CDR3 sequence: CASSVGQNTEAFF. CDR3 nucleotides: TGTGCCAGCAGTGTCGGACAGAACACTGAAGCTTTCTTT. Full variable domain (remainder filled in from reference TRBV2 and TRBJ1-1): EPEVTQTPSHQVTQMGQEVILRCVPISNHLYFYWYRQILGQKVEFLVSFYNNEISEKSEIFDDQFSVERPDGSNFTLKIRSTKLEDSAMYFCASSVGQNTEAFFGQGTRLTVV.

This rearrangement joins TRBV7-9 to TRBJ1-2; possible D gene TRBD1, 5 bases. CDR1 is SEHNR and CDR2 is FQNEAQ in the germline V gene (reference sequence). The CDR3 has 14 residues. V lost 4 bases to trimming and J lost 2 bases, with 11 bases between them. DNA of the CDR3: TGTGCCAGCAGCTCGTCAGGGTTGAACTATGGCTACACCTTC. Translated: CASSSSGLNYGYTF.

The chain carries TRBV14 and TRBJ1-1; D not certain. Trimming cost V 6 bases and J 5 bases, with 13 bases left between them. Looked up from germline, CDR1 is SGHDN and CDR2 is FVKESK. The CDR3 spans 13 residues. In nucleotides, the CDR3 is TGTGCCAGCAGTCTCGCCGGGAGGACTGAAGCTTTCTTT. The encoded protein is CASSLAGRTEAFF.

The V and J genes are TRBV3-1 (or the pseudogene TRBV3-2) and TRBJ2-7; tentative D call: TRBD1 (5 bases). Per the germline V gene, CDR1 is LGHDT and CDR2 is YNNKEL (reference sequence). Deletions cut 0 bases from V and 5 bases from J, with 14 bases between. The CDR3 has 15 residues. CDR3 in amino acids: CASSQEGLGVDEQYF. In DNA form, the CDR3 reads TGTGCCAGCAGCCAAGAGGGGCTCGGAGTGGACGAGCAGTACTTC.

DNA of the CDR3: TGTGCCAGCAGTTTAAGCACAGGGAACTACGAGCAGTACTTC. It encodes CASSLSTGNYEQYF. The rearrangement joins TRBV27 to TRBJ2-7; tentatively, D is TRBD1 (6 bases). CDR1 MNHEY and CDR2 SMNVEV come from the germline V gene (reference sequence). Trimming stripped 2 bases from V and 3 bases from J, with 11 bases between. This CDR3 contains 14 residues.

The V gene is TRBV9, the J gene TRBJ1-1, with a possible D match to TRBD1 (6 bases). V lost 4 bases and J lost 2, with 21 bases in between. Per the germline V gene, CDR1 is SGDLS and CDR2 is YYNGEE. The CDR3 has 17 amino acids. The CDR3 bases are TGTGCCAGCAGCCCCCAGGGGACGGGGGGTCCTAACACTGAAGCTTTCTTT. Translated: CASSPQGTGGPNTEAFF.

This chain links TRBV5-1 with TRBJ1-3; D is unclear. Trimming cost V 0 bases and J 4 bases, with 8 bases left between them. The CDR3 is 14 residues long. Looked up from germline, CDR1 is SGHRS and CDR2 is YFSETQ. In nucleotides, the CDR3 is TGCGCCAGCAGCTTGGGAGGGTTCGGAAACACCATATATTTT. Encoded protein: CASSLGGFGNTIYF. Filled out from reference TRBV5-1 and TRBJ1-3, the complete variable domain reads KAGVTQTPRYLIKTRGQQVTLSCSPISGHRSVSWYQQTPGQGLQFLFEYFSETQRNKGNFPGRFSGRQFSNSRSEMNVSTLELGDSALYLCASSLGGFGNTIYFGEGSWLTVV.

Here the CDR3 reads CSARGTYGYTF. The DNA for the CDR3 is TGCAGTGCTAGGGGGACATACGGCTACACCTTC. This rearrangement joins TRBV20-1 to TRBJ1-2, with a tentative D call TRBD1 (6 bases). From germline, CDR1 is DFQATT and CDR2 SNEGSKA (reference sequence). Trimming removed 3 bases at V and 8 bases at J, with 10 bases between. The CDR3 is 11 amino acids.

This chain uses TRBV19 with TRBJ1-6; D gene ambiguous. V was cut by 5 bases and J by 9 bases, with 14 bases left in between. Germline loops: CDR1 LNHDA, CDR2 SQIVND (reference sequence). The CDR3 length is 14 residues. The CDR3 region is CASSPGLWGSPLHF. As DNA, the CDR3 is TGTGCCAGTAGTCCCGGACTCTGGGGTTCACCCCTCCACTTT.

The CDR3 nucleotides read TGTGCCAGCAGTTCAGGGGGCTCCTATTCCTACGAGCAGTACTTC. Translated: CASSSGGSYSYEQYF. V and J are TRBV28 and TRBJ2-7, with 8 bases lining up with TRBD1. The germline gives CDR1 MDHEN, CDR2 SYDVKM. This CDR3 has 15 residues. The V and J ends lost 4 bases and 1 base, in that order; junction bases with no gene match: 6.

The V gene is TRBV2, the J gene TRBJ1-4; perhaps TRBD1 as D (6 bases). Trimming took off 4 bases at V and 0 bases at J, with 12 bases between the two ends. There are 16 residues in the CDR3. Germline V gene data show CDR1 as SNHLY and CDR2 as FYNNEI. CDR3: CASSGMGAPTNEKLFF. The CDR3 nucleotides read TGTGCCAGCAGTGGTATGGGGGCTCCAACTAATGAAAAACTGTTTTTT.

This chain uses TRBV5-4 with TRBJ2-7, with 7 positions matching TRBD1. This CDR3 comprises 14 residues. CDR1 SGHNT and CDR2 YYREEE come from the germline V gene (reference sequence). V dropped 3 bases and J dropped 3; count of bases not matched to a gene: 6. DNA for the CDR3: TGTGCCAGCAGCTACAGACAGGGTAACTACGAGCAGTACTTC. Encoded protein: CASSYRQGNYEQYF.

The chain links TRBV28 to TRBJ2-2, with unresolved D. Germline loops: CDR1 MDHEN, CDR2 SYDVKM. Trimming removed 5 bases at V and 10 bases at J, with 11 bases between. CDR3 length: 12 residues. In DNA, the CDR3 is TGTGCCAGCAGTACAATTGCCCTGGAGCTGTTTTTT. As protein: CASSTIALELFF.

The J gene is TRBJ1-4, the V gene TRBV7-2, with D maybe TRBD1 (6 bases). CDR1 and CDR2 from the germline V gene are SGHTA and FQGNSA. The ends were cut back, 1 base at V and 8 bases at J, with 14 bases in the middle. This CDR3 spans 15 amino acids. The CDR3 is CASSLEGVATEKLFF. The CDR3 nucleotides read TGTGCCAGCAGCTTAGAGGGGGTGGCAACGGAAAAACTGTTTTTT. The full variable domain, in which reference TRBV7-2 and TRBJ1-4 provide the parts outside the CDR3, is GAGVSQSPSNKVTEKGKDVELRCDPISGHTALYWYRQSLGQGLEFLIYFQGNSAPDKSGLPSDRFSAERTGGSVSTLTIQRTQQEDSAVYLCASSLEGVATEKLFFGSGTQLSVL.

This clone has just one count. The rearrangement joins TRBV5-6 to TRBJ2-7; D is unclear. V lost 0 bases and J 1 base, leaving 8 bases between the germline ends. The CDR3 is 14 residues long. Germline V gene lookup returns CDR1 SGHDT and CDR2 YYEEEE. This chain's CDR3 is CASSLVGSSYEQYF. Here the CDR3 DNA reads TGTGCCAGCAGCTTGGTGGGCAGTTCCTACGAGCAGTACTTC.